This TCR beta chain was recovered during a study of blood T cell repertoires in COVID-19. Across the study: Some COVID-19 samples were acute and others convalescent; all came from the United States, Italy and Spain. PBMCs, B-cell-depleted T cells, or T cells provided the cDNA or gDNA that made up the material.

The data were produced by immunoSEQ multiplex PCR, yet TCRdb's version contains in-frame clones alone and is incomplete. This table holds fewer than 300,000 clones, about 85% found once. One Seattle source followed patients from active infection through their disease course. This CDR3 is 14 amino acids long. Trimming took off 7 bases at V and 0 bases at J, with 14 bases between the two ends. Germline V gene lookup returns CDR1 SQVTM and CDR2 ANQGSEA. The source is a human donor with COVID-19, enrolled during active disease. The donor label of this sample is uncertain. Sequencing was performed on peripheral blood. This rearrangement joins TRBV29-1 to TRBJ2-3; D is perhaps TRBD2 (7 bases). The CDR3: CSALGGASTDTQYF. In nucleotides, the CDR3 is TGCAGCGCCTTGGGGGGGGCGAGCACAGATACGCAGTATTTT.